The source of this T cell receptor beta chain is a study of cytomegalovirus exposure and HLA in healthy donors. Study-level points and caveats: Most CMV-associated TCR beta chains appeared HLA-restricted in a later analysis. Later work showed greater clonal expansion in HLA-associated TCR beta chains than in equally common others.

The donors, nominally healthy at sampling, likely had unrecorded immune exposures. Concerning this clone: Antigen specificity is unknown.

With 60 Vbeta and 13 Jbeta primers, the PCR was carried out. The protocol was immunoSEQ multiplex PCR, while the TCRdb copy is restricted to in-frame clones and leaves out a portion. The sample lists 110,000 to 150,000 clones; 70% to 85% were seen once. The germline CDR1 and CDR2 sequences are DFQATT and SNEGSKA (reference sequence). J gave up 6 bases and V 7 bases, and 5 bases lay outside the gene matches. The CDR3 totals 11 residues. Sequenced input: PBMCs. This clonotype was sampled from a woman in her forties or fifties in good health and CMV-seropositive. The rearrangement joins TRBV20-1 to TRBJ1-2; TRBD1 matches at 7 bases. In DNA, the CDR3 is TGCAGTGTTACAGGGGACAATGGCTACACCTTC. It is translated as CSVTGDNGYTF.